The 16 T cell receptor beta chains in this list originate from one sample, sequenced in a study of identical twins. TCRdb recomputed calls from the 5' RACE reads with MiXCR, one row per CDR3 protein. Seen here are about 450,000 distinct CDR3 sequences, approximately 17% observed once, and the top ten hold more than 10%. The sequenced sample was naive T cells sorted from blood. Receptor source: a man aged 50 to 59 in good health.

CDR3 sequence (DNA): TGTGCCAGCAGCCGCGGAAGACAGCAAGAGACCCAGTACTTC. Amino acid sequence: CASSRGRQQETQYF. V and J are TRBV7-6 and TRBJ2-5, with a weak D call TRBD1 (5 bases). CDR3 length: 14 residues. Per the germline V gene, CDR1 is SGHVS and CDR2 is FNYEAQ. V dropped 5 bases and J dropped 2 bases, with 12 bases sitting between them.

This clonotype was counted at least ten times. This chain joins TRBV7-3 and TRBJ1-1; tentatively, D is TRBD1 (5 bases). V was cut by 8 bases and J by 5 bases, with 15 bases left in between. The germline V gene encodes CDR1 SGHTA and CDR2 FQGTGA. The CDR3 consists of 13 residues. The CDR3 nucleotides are TGTGCCAGCGGGGCCGATCGGCGGACTGAAGCTTTCTTT. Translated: CASGADRRTEAFF.

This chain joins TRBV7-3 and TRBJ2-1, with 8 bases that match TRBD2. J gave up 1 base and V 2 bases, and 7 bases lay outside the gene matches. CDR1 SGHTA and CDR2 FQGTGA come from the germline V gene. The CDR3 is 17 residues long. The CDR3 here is CASSLGTTSGSYNEQFF. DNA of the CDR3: TGTGCCAGCAGCTTAGGGACCACTAGCGGATCCTACAATGAGCAGTTCTTC.

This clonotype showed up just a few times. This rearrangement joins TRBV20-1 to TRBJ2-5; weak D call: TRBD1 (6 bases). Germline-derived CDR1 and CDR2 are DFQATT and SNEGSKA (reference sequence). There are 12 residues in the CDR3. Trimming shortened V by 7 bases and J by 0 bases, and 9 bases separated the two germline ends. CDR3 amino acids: CSGDRNQETQYF. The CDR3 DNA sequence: TGCAGTGGCGACAGGAACCAAGAGACCCAGTACTTC.

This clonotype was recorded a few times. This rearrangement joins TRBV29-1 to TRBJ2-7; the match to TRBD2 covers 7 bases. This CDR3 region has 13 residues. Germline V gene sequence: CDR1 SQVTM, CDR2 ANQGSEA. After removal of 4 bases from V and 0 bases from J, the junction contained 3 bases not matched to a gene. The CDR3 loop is CSVVPSGSYEQYF. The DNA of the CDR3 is TGCAGCGTTGTCCCTAGCGGCTCCTACGAGCAGTACTTC.

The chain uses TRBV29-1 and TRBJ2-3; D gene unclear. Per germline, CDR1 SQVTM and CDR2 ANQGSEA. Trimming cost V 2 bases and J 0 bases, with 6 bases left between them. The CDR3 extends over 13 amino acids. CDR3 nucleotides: TGCAGCGTTGAACTTGACAGCACAGATACGCAGTATTTT. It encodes CSVELDSTDTQYF.

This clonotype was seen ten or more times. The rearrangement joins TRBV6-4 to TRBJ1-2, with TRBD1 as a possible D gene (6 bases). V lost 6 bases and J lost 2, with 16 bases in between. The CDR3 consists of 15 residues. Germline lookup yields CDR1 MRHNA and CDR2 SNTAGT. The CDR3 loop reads CASRRPLQGNYGYTF. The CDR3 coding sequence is TGTGCCAGCAGGCGCCCGCTACAGGGAAACTATGGCTACACCTTC.

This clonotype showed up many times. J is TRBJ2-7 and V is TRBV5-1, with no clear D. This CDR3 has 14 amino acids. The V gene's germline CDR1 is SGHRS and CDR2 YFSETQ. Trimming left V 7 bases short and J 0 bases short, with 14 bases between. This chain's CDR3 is CASSAGLSSYEQYF. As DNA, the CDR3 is TGCGCCAGCTCTGCAGGTTTGAGCTCCTACGAGCAGTACTTC.

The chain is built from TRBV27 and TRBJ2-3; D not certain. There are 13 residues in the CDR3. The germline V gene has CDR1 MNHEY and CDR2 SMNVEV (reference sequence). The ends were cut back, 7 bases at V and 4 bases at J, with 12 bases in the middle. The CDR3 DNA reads TGTGCCAGCAAGGCGCTCAAAGCAGATACGCAGTATTTT. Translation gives CASKALKADTQYF.

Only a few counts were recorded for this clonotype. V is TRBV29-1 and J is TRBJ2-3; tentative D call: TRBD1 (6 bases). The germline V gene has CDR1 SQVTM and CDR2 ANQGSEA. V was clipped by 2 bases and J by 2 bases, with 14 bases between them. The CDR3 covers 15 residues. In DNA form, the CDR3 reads TGCAGCGTTGAATTACCTACAGGGTACACAGATACGCAGTATTTT. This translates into CSVELPTGYTDTQYF.

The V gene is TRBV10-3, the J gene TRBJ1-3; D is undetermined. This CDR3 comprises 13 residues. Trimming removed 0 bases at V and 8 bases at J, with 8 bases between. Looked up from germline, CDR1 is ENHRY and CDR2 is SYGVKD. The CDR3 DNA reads TGTGCCATCAGTGAGTCTAGTGTGGACACCATATATTTT. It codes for CAISESSVDTIYF.

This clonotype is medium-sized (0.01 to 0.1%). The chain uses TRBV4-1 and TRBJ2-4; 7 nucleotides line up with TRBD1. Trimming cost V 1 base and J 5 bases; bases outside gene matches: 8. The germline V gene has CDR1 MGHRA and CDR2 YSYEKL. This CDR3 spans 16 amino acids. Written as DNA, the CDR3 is TGCGCCAGCAGCCAAGGACAGGGCATTCTCCAAAACATTCAGTACTTC. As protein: CASSQGQGILQNIQYF.

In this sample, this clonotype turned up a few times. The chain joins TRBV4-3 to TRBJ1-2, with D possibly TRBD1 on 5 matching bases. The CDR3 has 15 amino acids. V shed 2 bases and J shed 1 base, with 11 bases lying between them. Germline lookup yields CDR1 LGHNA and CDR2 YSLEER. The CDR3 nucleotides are TGCGCCAGCAGCCAAAGTTACGGGGGTAACTATGGCTACACCTTC. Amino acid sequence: CASSQSYGGNYGYTF.

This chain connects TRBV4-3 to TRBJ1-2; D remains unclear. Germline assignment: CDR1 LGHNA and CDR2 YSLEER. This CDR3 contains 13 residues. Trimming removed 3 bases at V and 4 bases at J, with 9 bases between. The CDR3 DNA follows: TGCGCCAGCAGCCAGGTCGTGTTCTATGGCTACACCTTC. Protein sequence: CASSQVVFYGYTF.

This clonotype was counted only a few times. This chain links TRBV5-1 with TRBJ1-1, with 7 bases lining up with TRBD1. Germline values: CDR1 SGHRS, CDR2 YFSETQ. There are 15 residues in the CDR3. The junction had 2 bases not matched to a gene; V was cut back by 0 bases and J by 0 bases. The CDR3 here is CASSLAGTVNTEAFF. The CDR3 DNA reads TGCGCCAGCAGCTTGGCCGGGACAGTGAACACTGAAGCTTTCTTT.

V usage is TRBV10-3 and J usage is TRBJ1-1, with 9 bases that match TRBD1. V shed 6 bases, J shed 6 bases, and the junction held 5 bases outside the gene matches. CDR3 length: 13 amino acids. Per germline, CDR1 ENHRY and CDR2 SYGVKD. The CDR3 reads CAIRGQGLAEAFF. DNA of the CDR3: TGTGCCATCAGAGGACAGGGGTTGGCTGAAGCTTTCTTT.